This T cell receptor beta chain was obtained from a study of CD8 T cells in Susac syndrome. An amount of RNA that ranged from roughly 0.5 to 1 ug was reverse transcribed with random hexamers. In TCRdb, the immunoSEQ multiplex PCR reads were re-called with MiXCR into one record per CDR3 protein. This sample has roughly 86,000 distinct CDR3 sequences; approximately 96% occur once, and the top ten carry roughly 0.68%. The CDR3 totals 15 residues. Germline assignment: CDR1 DFQATT and CDR2 SNEGSKA (reference sequence). Trimming took 6 bases from V and 2 from J; bases not matched to a gene: 13. What was sequenced was CD8+ T cells from PBMCs. The sequence was collected from a human donor with Susac syndrome. The chain is built from TRBV20-1 and TRBJ2-7, with 7 bases lining up with TRBD1. CDR3 amino acids: CSAFDRESPTYEQYF. CDR3 coding DNA: TGCAGTGCCTTTGACAGGGAGTCCCCTACCTACGAGCAGTACTTC.